These 3 T cell receptor beta chains originate from one sample sequenced in a study of blood T cells in healthy people across ages. Then a second PCR, running roughly 7 to 11 cycles, was carried out with a sample-barcoded 5' primer and a J-beta primer mix. TCRdb itself ran the 5' RACE reads through MiXCR, one entry per CDR3 protein. The sample includes around 1,900,000 distinct CDR3 sequences, roughly two fifths of them seen just once. The sequencing input was blood. The receptors originated from a human donor in good health.

The rearrangement uses TRBV27 and TRBJ2-7, with D possibly being TRBD2 (6 bases). This CDR3 spans 16 amino acids. Trimming shortened V by 2 bases and J by 0 bases, and 14 bases separated the two germline ends. Per the germline V gene, CDR1 is MNHEY and CDR2 is SMNVEV (reference sequence). The CDR3 DNA reads TGTGCCAGCAGTTTAGAAGGGACTTCCTCCTCCTACGAGCAGTACTTC. Translated: CASSLEGTSSSYEQYF.

V gene TRBV6-1 combines with J gene TRBJ2-5, with a possible D match to TRBD2 (6 bases). CDR1 and CDR2 (germline): MNHNS, SASEGT. V lost 5 bases, J lost 2 bases, and 12 bases lay in between. This CDR3 contains 14 residues. CDR3 in DNA: TGTGCCAGCAGTACACCGGGGACTCAAGAGACCCAGTACTTC. As protein: CASSTPGTQETQYF.

Only a few counts were recorded for this clonotype. This chain uses TRBV6-6 with TRBJ2-7; no definite D call. V lost 2 bases to trimming and J lost 1 base, with 6 bases between them. Germline values: CDR1 MNHNY, CDR2 SVGAGI (reference sequence). The CDR3 is 13 amino acids. Written as DNA, the CDR3 is TGTGCCAGCAGTTACACCGAATCCTACGAGCAGTACTTC. It is translated as CASSYTESYEQYF.